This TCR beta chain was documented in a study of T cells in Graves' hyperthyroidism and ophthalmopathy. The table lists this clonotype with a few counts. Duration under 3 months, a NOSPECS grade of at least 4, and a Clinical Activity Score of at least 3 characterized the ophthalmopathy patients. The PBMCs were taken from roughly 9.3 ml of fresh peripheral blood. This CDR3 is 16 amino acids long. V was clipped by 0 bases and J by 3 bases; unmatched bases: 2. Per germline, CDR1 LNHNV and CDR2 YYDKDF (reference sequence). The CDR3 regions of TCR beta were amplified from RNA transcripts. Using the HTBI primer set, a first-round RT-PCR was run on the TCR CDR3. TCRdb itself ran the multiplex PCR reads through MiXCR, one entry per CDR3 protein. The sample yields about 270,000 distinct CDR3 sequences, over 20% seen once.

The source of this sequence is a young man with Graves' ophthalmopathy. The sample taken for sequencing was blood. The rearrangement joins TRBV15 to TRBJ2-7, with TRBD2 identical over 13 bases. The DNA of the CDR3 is TGTGCCACCAGCAGAGAAAGGACTAGCGGGAGCTACGAGCAGTACTTC. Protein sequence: CATSRERTSGSYEQYF.